This T cell receptor (beta chain) was captured by sequencing in a study of T cell changes during pregnancy in multiple sclerosis. The germline V gene encodes CDR1 SGHDN and CDR2 FVKESK. The V gene end was trimmed by 4 bases and the J gene end by 4 bases; junction bases not matched to a gene: 9. The CDR3 sequence is 16 residues long. Profiled with immunoSEQ multiplex PCR; TCRdb holds only in-frame clones, not every one. Found here are 30,000 to 45,000 clones, about nine tenths of them singletons; the top ten hold 1.2%. This receptor was obtained from a female donor with multiple sclerosis, enrolled in a pregnancy study. V is TRBV14 and J is TRBJ2-7, with TRBD2 matching 11 bases. The sample in question was CD4+ T cells from peripheral blood mononuclear cells, obtained before pregnancy. The CDR3 DNA is TGTGCCAGCAGCCCCCTTGGACTAGCGGGCCCATACGAGCAGTACTTC. As protein: CASSPLGLAGPYEQYF.